The table lists the clone carrying this TCR beta chain with many counts. Its antigen is as yet unknown. The data were obtained in a study of T-cell reconstitution after alpha-beta-depleted transplantation in children. Construction of the TCRbeta library involved unique molecular identifiers. MiXCR, applied by TCRdb to the PCR reads, yields one record per CDR3 protein. The table lists about 600,000 distinct CDR3 sequences, over 10% of them singletons. The CDR3 runs 14 residues. Looked up from germline, CDR1 is SEHNR and CDR2 is FQNEAQ (reference sequence). Trimming took 6 bases from V and 6 from J, leaving 15 bases between them. General study findings and limits: Surviving thymic progenitors and recipient T cells were the source of high TCRbeta diversity at day 60 in some patients. Several hundred expanded graft clones reportedly gave rise to the alpha-beta T cells present about two months after transplant.

V and J are TRBV7-9 and TRBJ2-1; D possibly corresponds to TRBD1 (5 bases). The sequence came from a male patient younger than 18 who had a stem cell transplant for acute myeloid leukemia, so the T cells may come from the graft donor. The input for sequencing was PBMCs, mostly from graft donor cells, taken 360 days after TCRalphabeta/CD19-depleted stem cell transplant. In DNA, the CDR3 is TGTGCCAGCAGTCCAGGGCCGAATAGCAATGAGCAGTTCTTC. Its protein is CASSPGPNSNEQFF.